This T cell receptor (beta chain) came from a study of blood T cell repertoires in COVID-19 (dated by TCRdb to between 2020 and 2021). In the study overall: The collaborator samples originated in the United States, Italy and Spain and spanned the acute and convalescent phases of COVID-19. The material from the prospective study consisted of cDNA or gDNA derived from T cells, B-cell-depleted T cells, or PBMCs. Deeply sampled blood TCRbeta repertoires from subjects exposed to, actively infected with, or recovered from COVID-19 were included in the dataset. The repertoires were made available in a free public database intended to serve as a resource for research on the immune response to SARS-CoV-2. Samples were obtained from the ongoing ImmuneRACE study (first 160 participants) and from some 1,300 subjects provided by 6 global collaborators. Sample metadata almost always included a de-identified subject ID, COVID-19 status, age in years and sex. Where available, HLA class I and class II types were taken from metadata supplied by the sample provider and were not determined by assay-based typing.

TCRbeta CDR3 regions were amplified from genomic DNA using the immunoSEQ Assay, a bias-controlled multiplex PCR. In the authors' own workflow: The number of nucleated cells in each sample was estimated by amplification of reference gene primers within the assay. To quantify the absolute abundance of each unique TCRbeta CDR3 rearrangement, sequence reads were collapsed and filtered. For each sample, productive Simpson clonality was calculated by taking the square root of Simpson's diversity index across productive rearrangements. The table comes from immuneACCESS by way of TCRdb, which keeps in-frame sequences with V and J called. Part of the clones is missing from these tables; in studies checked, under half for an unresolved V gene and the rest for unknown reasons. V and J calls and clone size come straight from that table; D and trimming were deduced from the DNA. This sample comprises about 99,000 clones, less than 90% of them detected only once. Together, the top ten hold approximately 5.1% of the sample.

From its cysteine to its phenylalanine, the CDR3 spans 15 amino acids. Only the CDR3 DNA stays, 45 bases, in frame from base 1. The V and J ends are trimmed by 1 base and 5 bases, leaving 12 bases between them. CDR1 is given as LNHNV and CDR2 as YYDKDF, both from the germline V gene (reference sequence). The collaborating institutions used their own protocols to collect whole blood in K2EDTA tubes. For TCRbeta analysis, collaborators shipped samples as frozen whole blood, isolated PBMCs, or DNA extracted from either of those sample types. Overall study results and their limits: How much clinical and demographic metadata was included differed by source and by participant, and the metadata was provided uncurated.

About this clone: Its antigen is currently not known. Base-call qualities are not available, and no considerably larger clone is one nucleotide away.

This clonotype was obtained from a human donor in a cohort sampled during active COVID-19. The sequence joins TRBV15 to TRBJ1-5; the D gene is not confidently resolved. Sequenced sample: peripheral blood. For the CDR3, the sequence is CATSRGEREDQPQHF. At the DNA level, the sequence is TGTGCCACCAGCAGAGGTGAACGGGAGGATCAGCCCCAGCATTTT.